The sequence of this T cell receptor beta chain was determined in a study of T cells expressing NK-cell markers. This CDR3 is built from 14 residues. CDR1 and CDR2 from the germline V gene are LGHNA and YSLEER. Using the 5' RACE reads, TCRdb records one entry per CDR3 protein without DNA. The sample holds roughly 430,000 distinct CDR3 sequences. This receptor was identified in a woman between 18 and 69 years old in good health. The chain is built from TRBV4-3 and TRBJ2-7. The material sequenced was blood T cells: a sorted CD56 or NKG2C T cell subset, CD4+ or CD8+ T cells, or bulk PBMC T cells (not recorded which). This CDR3 is CASSQEGYSYEQYF.